These 7 T cell receptor beta chains came from one sample sequenced in a study of blood T cell repertoires in COVID-19. Libraries were prepared by immunoSEQ multiplex PCR; TCRdb keeps only in-frame clonotypes and omits some of them. The data hold some 350,000 clones, with around 90% observed a single time. The sample comprised peripheral blood. The receptor set was obtained from a human donor in a cohort sampled during active COVID-19.

The chain recombines TRBV7-9 with TRBJ2-5, with D possibly being TRBD1 (5 bases). The V gene's germline CDR1 is SEHNR and CDR2 FQNEAQ (reference sequence). The CDR3 consists of 15 residues. V was trimmed by 5 bases and J by 5 bases, leaving 18 bases between them. The CDR3 sequence: CASSQVQGEWETQYF. CDR3 DNA: TGTGCCAGCAGCCAGGTCCAGGGTGAGTGGGAGACCCAGTACTTC.

The chain has TRBV5-1 and TRBJ1-1; 9 positions match TRBD1. Germline V gene sequence: CDR1 SGHRS, CDR2 YFSETQ. The CDR3 spans 13 residues. Trimming at V came to 2 bases and at J to 10 bases, leaving 6 bases not matched to a gene. DNA of the CDR3: TGCGCCAGCAGCTTCTCACCGGGACAGGGAGCTTTCTTT. Amino acid sequence: CASSFSPGQGAFF.

The chain joins TRBV24-1 to TRBJ2-6; TRBD1 might be the D (6 bases). Germline V gene lookup returns CDR1 KGHDR and CDR2 SFDVKD. V dropped 1 base and J dropped 0 bases, with 9 bases sitting between them. The CDR3 has 17 residues. CDR3 in DNA: TGTGCCACCAGTGATTTTAAGGGGGACTCTGGGGCCAACGTCCTGACTTTC. This encodes CATSDFKGDSGANVLTF.

This CDR3 reads CASSLSGANYEQYF. In nucleotides, the CDR3 is TGTGCCAGCAGCCTTAGCGGCGCGAACTACGAGCAGTACTTC. The genes are TRBV11-2 and TRBJ2-7; maybe TRBD2 (6 bases). The V end lost 5 bases, the J end lost 3 bases, and 14 bases lay between the germline ends. Germline loops: CDR1 SGHAT, CDR2 FQNNGV. This CDR3 is 14 amino acids long.

This rearrangement joins TRBV7-2 to TRBJ2-7; no clear D. Trimming stripped 5 bases from V and 0 bases from J, with 17 bases between. The CDR3 is 16 amino acids. Germline-derived CDR1 and CDR2 are SGHTA and FQGNSA. DNA of the CDR3: TGTGCCAGCAGCCTCCCCCCAGCGCCTAGCTCCTACGAGCAGTACTTC. Encoded protein: CASSLPPAPSSYEQYF. Variable domain in full (rest from reference TRBV7-2 and TRBJ2-7): GAGVSQSPSNKVTEKGKDVELRCDPISGHTALYWYRQSLGQGLEFLIYFQGNSAPDKSGLPSDRFSAERTGGSVSTLTIQRTQQEDSAVYLCASSLPPAPSSYEQYFGPGTRLTVT.

This clone was observed a handful of times. The chain is built from TRBV28 and TRBJ2-1; TRBD2 might be the D (6 bases). Germline CDR1 MDHEN, CDR2 SYDVKM. V lost 6 bases to trimming and J lost 0 bases, with 15 bases between them. This CDR3 is 16 amino acids long. The CDR3 sequence: CASSRERLLSYNEQFF. CDR3 coding DNA: TGTGCCAGCAGCCGGGAGAGGCTACTCTCCTACAATGAGCAGTTCTTC.

This rearrangement joins TRBV9 to TRBJ2-6, with D maybe TRBD1 (6 bases). Germline V gene lookup returns CDR1 SGDLS and CDR2 YYNGEE. Trimming left V 7 bases short and J 1 base short, with 6 bases between. This CDR3 is 13 amino acids long. The CDR3: CASGTSGANVLTF. CDR3 sequence (DNA): TGTGCCAGCGGGACATCTGGGGCCAACGTCCTGACTTTC.